The rows below give T cell receptor beta chains drawn from one sample of a study of regulatory T cells in long-lasting Graves disease. TCRdb analysed the multiplex PCR reads with MiXCR anew, one entry per CDR3 protein. The table lists around 500,000 distinct CDR3 sequences, around 20% of them singletons. Sequencing was performed on peripheral blood mononuclear cells (PBMCs), taken when the disease was refractory, from a patient treated with antithyroid drugs. All receptors come from a female donor with Graves disease. Both conserved end residues are part of each CDR3.

TRBV6-2/TRBV6-3 | CASSYSLNTEAFF
TRBV11-2 | CASSEVRVGGGYTF
TRBV4-2 | CASSQTNEAFF
TRBV19 | CASSIGTRTYNEQFF
TRBV4-1 | CASSRTESGYEQYF
TRBV19 | CASSSPRTNTEAFF
TRBV7-2 | CASSPLSANYGYTF
TRBV20-1 | CSAQTGENQPQHF
TRBV7-2 | CASSLSLGLLGIRDEQYF
TRBV27 | CASSFLAGVPEQYF
TRBV6-1 | CASSEDWYQETQYF
TRBV4-1 | CASSHATGGKSEAFF
TRBV6-5 | CASSYSIRETQYF
TRBV19 | CASSPTGGLYEQYF
TRBV6-1 | CASILHRAGAREAFF
TRBV19 | CASSESRVQPQHF
TRBV7-3 | CASSPSDGEGETQYF
TRBV5-6 | CASSPPGTGHTYEQYF
TRBV28 | CASSFLLNTGELFF
TRBV5-8 | CASSKAGTSGRAGNTGELFF
TRBV19 | CASSIFGRPWPQHF
TRBV29-1 | CSVRDGNYGYTF
TRBV27 | CASSLSDRARSAFF
TRBV12-3/TRBV12-4 | CASSLYENTIYF
TRBV3-1 | CASSQVSGKALALHF
TRBV12-3/TRBV12-4 | CASRPGTGNTGELFF
TRBV20-1 | CSASPATGDPYEQYF
TRBV28 | CASSAMLRPNLPLHF
TRBV3-1 | CASSQGLLAKNIQYF
TRBV6-1 | CASSGGRNYTF
TRBV7-3 | CASSLIRGGQVNTEAFF
TRBV6-1 | CASSEPLGGPYEQYF
TRBV29-1 | CSVEGVRGSADEQYF
TRBV6-1 | CASTLSTGDYNSPLHF
TRBV7-8 | CASSLDRLNEKLFF
TRBV6-1 | CASSRRRQLPARDTEAFF
TRBV2 | CASRLTSGPGELFF
TRBV28 | CASSTLRLAGPYEQYF
TRBV5-1 | CASSLALIGNTGELFF
TRBV6-1 | CASSPGVVYEQYF
TRBV27 | CASSFRSSTYEQYF
TRBV6-1 | CASRAGVQPQHF
TRBV10-3 | CAISESEGYEQYF
TRBV6-4 | CAFGETGDQPQHF
TRBV9 | CASSGGTGGNSPLHF
TRBV7-2 | CASSRGRPSTGELFF
TRBV27 | CATQPGLAGGPADTQYF
TRBV28 | CASSTRRYSNQPQHF
TRBV2 | CASRAGAQNTEAFF
TRBV20-1 | CSAPGQGKNIQYF
TRBV7-8 | CASTPNLRRGMNTGELFF
TRBV7-3 | CASSSGGGERETQYF